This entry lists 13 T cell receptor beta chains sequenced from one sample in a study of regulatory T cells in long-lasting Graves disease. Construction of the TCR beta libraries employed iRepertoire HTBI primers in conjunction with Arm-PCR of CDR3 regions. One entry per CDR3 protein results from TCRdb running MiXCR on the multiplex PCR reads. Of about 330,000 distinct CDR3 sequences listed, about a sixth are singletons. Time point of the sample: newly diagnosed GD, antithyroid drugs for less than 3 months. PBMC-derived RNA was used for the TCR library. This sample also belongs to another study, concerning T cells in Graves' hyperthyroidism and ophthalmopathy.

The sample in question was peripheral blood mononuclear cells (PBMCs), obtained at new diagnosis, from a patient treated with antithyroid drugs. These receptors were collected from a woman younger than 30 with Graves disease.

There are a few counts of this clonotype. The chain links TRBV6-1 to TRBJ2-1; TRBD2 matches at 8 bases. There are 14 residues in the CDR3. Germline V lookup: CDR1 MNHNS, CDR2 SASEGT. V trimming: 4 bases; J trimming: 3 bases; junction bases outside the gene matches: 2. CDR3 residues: CASSGSGDYNEQFF. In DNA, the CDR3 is TGTGCCAGCAGTGGTAGCGGGGACTACAATGAGCAGTTCTTC.

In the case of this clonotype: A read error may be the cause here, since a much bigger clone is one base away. Written as DNA, the CDR3 is TGTGCCAGCAGTTACACCGAGATTGGGGACAGGGATGGCCACACCTTC. Translation: CASSYTEIGDRDGHTF. The V and J genes are TRBV6-5 and TRBJ1-2, with 9 bases lining up with TRBD1. This CDR3 spans 16 amino acids. The V gene's germline CDR1 is MNHEY and CDR2 SVGAGI.

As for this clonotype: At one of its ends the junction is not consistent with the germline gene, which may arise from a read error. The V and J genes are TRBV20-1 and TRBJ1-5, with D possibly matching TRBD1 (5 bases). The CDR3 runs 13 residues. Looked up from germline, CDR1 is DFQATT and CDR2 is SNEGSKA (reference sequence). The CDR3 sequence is CSGGDDRNQPPHF. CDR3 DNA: TGCAGTGGAGGGGATGACCGCAATCAGCCCCCGCATTTT.

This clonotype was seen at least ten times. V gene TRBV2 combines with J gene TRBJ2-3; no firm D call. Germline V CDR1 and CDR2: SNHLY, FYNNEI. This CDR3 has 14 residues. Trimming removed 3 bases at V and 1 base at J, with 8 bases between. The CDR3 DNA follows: TGTGCCAGCAGTGAGGTCAGACGCACAGATACGCAGTATTTT. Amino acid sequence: CASSEVRRTDTQYF.

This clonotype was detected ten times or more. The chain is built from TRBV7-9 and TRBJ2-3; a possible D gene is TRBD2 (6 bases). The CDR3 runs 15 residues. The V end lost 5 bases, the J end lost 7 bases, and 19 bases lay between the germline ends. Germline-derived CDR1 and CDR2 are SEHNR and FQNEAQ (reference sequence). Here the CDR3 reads CASSPPSGSSYTQYF. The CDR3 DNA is TGTGCCAGCAGCCCGCCCAGCGGGTCCTCTTATACGCAGTATTTT.

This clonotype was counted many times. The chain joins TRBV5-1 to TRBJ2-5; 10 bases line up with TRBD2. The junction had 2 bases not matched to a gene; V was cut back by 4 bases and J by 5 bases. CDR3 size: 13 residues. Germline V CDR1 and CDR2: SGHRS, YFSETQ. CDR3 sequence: CASSPSGSETQYF. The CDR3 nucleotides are TGCGCCAGCAGCCCTAGCGGGAGCGAGACCCAGTACTTC.

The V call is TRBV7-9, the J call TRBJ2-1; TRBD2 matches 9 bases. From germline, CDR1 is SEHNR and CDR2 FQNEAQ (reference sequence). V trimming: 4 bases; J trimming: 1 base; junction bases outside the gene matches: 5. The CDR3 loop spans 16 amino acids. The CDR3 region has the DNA TGTGCCAGCAGCTCGAAGACTAGCGGATCCTACAATGAGCAGTTCTTC. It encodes CASSSKTSGSYNEQFF.

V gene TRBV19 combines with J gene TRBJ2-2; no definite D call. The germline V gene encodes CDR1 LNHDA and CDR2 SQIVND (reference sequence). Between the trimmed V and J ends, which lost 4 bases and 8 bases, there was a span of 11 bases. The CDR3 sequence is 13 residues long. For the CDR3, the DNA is TGTGCCAGTAGTACCCGCGCGCTGGGGGAGCTGTTTTTT. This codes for CASSTRALGELFF.

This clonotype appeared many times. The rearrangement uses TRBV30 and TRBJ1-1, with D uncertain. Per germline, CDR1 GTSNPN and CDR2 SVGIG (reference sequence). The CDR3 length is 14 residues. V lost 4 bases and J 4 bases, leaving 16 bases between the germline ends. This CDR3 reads CAWTIGRVGTEAFF. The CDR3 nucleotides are TGTGCCTGGACAATAGGGCGAGTAGGCACTGAAGCTTTCTTT.

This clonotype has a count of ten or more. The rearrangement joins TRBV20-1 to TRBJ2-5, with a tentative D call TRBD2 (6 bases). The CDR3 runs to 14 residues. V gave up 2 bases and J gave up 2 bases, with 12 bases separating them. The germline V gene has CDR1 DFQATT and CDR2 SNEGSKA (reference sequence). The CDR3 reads CSARRAGLQETQYF. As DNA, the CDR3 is TGCAGTGCTAGAAGGGCAGGACTACAAGAGACCCAGTACTTC.

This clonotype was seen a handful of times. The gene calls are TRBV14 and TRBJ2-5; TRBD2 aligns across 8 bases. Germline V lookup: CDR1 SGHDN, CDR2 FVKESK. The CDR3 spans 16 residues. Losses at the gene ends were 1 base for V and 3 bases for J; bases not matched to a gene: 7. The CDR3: CASSQGSSGRKETQYF. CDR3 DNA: TGTGCCAGCAGCCAAGGGTCAAGCGGGAGAAAAGAGACCCAGTACTTC.

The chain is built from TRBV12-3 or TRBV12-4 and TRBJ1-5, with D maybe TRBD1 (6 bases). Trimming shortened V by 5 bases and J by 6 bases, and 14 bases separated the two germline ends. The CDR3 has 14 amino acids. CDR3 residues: CASSKARGSQPQHF. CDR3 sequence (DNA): TGTGCCAGCAGTAAGGCGAGGGGGAGTCAGCCCCAGCATTTT.

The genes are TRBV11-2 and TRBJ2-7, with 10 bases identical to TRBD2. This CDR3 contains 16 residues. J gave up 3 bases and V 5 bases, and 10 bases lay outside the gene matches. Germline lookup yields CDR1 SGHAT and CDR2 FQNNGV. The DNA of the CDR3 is TGTGCCAGCAGCCCATCACTAGCGGGGACCCACTACGAGCAGTACTTC. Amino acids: CASSPSLAGTHYEQYF. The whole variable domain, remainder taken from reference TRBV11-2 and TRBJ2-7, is EAGVAQSPRYKIIEKRQSVAFWCNPISGHATLYWYQQILGQGPKLLIQFQNNGVVDDSQLPKDRFSAERLKGVDSTLKIQPAKLEDSAVYLCASSPSLAGTHYEQYFGPGTRLTVT.